This T cell receptor beta chain was observed in a study of blood T cell repertoires in COVID-19 (dated by TCRdb to between 2020 and 2021). Study-wide context: The collaborator samples originated in the United States, Italy and Spain and spanned the acute and convalescent phases of COVID-19. A de-identified subject ID, COVID-19 status, age in years and sex were almost always included in the sample metadata. The prospective study material was composed of cDNA or gDNA derived from T cells, B-cell-depleted T cells, or PBMCs. HLA class I and class II types, where available, came from metadata supplied by the sample provider rather than from assay-based typing. Samples came from the ongoing ImmuneRACE study (first 160 participants) plus 1,254 subjects from 6 global collaborators. The dataset comprised deeply sampled blood TCRbeta repertoires from subjects exposed to, actively infected with, or recovered from COVID-19. The repertoires were made available in a free public database intended to serve as a resource for research on the immune response to SARS-CoV-2. Summary of the overall study and its limitations: The quantity of clinical and demographic metadata differed by source and by participant and was supplied without curation.

The CDR3 holds 13 amino acids from the cysteine to the phenylalanine. The kept DNA is CDR3 alone, 39 bases in frame from the first base. From a lookup of the germline V gene (reference sequence), CDR1 and CDR2 are SEHNR and FQNEAQ. Trimmed from V: 0 bases; trimmed from J: 10 bases; junction bases lacking a gene match: 2. TCRbeta CDR3 regions were amplified from genomic DNA using the immunoSEQ Assay, a bias-controlled multiplex PCR. The paper's processing steps were these. The number of nucleated cells in each sample was estimated from the amplification of reference gene primers within the assay. Sequence reads were collapsed and filtered to measure the absolute abundance of every unique TCRbeta CDR3 rearrangement. For each sample, productive Simpson clonality was calculated by taking the square root of Simpson's diversity index across productive rearrangements. TCRdb limited this immuneACCESS table to in-frame rearrangements with V and J called. A share of clones is missing; checked studies link under half to unresolved V genes, and the rest is unexplained. V, J and clone size reflect that table, while D and trimming were determined from the DNA. The sample profile shows 210,000 or so clones; approximately 78% of them were found once. Jointly, the top ten make up 2.5% to 3.5% of the sample.

This clone was counted once. Its binding antigen is unknown. The input lacks base qualities; no much larger clone sits a single base away. Whole blood was collected in K2EDTA tubes by collaborating institutions according to the institutions' own protocols. For TCRbeta analysis, collaborators shipped samples in one of three forms: frozen whole blood, isolated PBMCs, or DNA extracted from either of those sample types. The sequencing input was peripheral blood. This chain joins TRBV7-9 to TRBJ1-2, and 10 junctional nucleotides match TRBD1. This receptor was identified in an elderly woman with active or convalescent COVID-19. The CDR3 reads as follows: CASSLAGTGVYTF. Here is the DNA: TGTGCCAGCAGCTTAGCTGGGACAGGGGTCTACACCTTC.